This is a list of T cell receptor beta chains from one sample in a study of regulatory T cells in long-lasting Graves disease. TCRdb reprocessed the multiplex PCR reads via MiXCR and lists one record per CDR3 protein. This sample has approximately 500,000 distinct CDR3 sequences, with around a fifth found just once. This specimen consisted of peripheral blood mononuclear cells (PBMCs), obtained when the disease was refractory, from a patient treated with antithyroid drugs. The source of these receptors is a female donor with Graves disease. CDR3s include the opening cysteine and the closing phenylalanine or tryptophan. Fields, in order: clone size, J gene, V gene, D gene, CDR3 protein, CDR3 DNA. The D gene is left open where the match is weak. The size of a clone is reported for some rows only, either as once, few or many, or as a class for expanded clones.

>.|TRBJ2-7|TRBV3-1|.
CASSQDWAGSYEQYF
TGTGCCAGCAGCCAAGATTGGGCCGGCTCCTACGAGCAGTACTTC
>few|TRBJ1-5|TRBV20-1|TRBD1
CSARTSGGQVIFGNQPQHF
TGCAGTGCTAGAACAAGCGGGGGACAGGTAATTTTCGGCAATCAGCCCCAGCATTTT
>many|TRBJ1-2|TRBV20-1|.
CSAREGGRGLTYGYTF
TGCAGTGCTAGAGAGGGGGGGCGGGGGCTGACCTATGGCTACACCTTC
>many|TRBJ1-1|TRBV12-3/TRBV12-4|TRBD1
CASSWGQGNTEAFF
TGTGCCAGCAGTTGGGGACAGGGAAACACTGAAGCTTTCTTT
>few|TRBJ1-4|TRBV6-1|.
CASSITGRKLFF
TGTGCCAGCAGCATCACAGGGCGAAAACTGTTTTTT
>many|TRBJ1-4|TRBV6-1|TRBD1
CASRTSTGGSEKLFF
TGTGCCAGCAGAACTAGTACAGGGGGCAGTGAAAAACTGTTTTTT
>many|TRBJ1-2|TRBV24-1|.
CATRVGCGYTF
TGTGCCACCAGAGTGGGCTGCGGCTACACCTTC
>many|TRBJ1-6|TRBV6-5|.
CASSYSFTFPNSPLHF
TGTGCCAGCAGTTACTCGTTCACATTTCCAAATTCACCCCTCCACTTT
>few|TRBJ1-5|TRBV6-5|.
CASSYSSGRDQPQHF
TGTGCCAGCAGTTACTCTTCGGGGAGGGATCAGCCCCAGCATTTT
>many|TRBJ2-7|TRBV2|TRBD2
CASRTGTRDEQYF
TGTGCCAGCAGAACCGGGACTAGAGACGAGCAGTACTTC
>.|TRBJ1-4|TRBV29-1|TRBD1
CSAFEQGGEKLFF
TGCAGCGCCTTCGAACAGGGGGGCGAAAAACTGTTTTTT
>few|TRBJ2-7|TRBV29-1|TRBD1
CSVRDRGLYEQYF
TGCAGCGTTCGGGACAGGGGTTTGTACGAGCAGTACTTC
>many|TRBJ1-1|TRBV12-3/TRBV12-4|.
CASSLIPNTEAFF
TGTGCCAGCAGTTTAATTCCCAACACTGAAGCTTTCTTT
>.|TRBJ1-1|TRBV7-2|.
CASSSEHLLNTEAFF
TGTGCCAGCAGCTCCGAGCACCTATTGAACACTGAAGCTTTCTTT
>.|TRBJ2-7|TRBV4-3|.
CASSADEGSYEQYF
TGCGCCAGCAGCGCGGATGAGGGTTCCTACGAGCAGTACTTC
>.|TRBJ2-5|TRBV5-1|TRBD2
CATNRLGGLETQYF
TGCGCCACCAACCGTTTGGGAGGGCTCGAGACCCAGTACTTC
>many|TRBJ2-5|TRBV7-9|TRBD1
CASSPGGGETQYF
TGTGCCAGCAGCCCAGGGGGCGGGGAGACCCAGTACTTC
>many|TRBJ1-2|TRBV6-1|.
CASERGATANYGYTF
TGTGCCAGCGAGCGAGGGGCGACGGCCAACTATGGCTACACCTTC
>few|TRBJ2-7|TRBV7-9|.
CASNFGNYEQYF
TGTGCCAGCAATTTTGGCAACTACGAGCAGTACTTC
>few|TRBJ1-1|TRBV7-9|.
CASSKNTEAFF
TGTGCCAGCAGCAAAAACACTGAAGCTTTCTTT
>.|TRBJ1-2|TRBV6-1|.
CASSMIGGVANYGYTF
TGTGCCAGCAGTATGATTGGGGGAGTAGCTAACTATGGCTACACCTTC
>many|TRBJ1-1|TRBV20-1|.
CSATPTPEGKAFF
TGCAGTGCCACCCCTACTCCGGAGGGGAAAGCTTTCTTT
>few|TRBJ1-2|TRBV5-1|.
CASSLQTANYGYTF
TGCGCCAGCAGCTTACAGACAGCTAACTATGGCTACACCTTC
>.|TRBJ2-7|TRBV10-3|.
CAITKDRGGTSAYEQYF
TGTGCCATCACCAAGGACAGGGGAGGGACTAGCGCCTACGAGCAGTACTTC
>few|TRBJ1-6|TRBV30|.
CAWRPIIGPLHF
TGTGCCTGGAGGCCGATCATTGGTCCCCTCCACTTT
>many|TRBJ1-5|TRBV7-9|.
CASSLVNQPQHF
TGTGCCAGCAGCTTGGTAAATCAGCCCCAGCATTTT